These 4 T cell receptor beta chains originate from one sample sequenced in a study of identifying expanded T cells in peripheral blood. Profiled with immunoSEQ multiplex PCR; TCRdb holds only in-frame clones, not every one. The sample includes 75,000 to 95,000 clones, about 88% of them seen just once. The sequenced material came from blood. Source of these receptors: a person aged 18 to 69 in good health.

The sample holds one count of this clone. V and J are TRBV10-3 and TRBJ2-3; TRBD2 aligns across 7 bases. The J segment lost 2 bases and the V segment lost 5 bases, leaving 7 bases of the junction unmatched. The CDR3 has 15 residues. Looked up from germline, CDR1 is ENHRY and CDR2 is SYGVKD. CDR3 region: CAISLTSDYTDTQYF. CDR3 nucleotides: TGTGCCATCAGTCTTACTAGCGACTACACAGATACGCAGTATTTT.

This clone was detected only once. This rearrangement joins TRBV9 to TRBJ1-2; no definite D call. CDR1 is SGDLS and CDR2 is YYNGEE in the germline V gene. Trimming left V 5 bases short and J 4 bases short, with 21 bases between. The CDR3 covers 16 residues. CDR3 nucleotides: TGTGCCAGCAGTCCGCTTGCTACCCGAACCCCCTATGGCTACACCTTC. Its translation is CASSPLATRTPYGYTF.

The genes are TRBV27 and TRBJ2-1; the match to TRBD1 covers 9 bases. The CDR3 length is 16 residues. The J segment lost 4 bases and the V segment lost 5 bases, leaving 9 bases of the junction unmatched. The germline V gene encodes CDR1 MNHEY and CDR2 SMNVEV (reference sequence). CDR3 DNA sequence: TGTGCCAGCAGTCCCGGTCCCGGGACAGGGTACAATGAGCAGTTCTTC. This codes for CASSPGPGTGYNEQFF.

V gene TRBV28 combines with J gene TRBJ2-5; 10 bases are shared with TRBD1. J lost 5 bases, V lost 7 bases, and 7 bases had no gene match. Germline values: CDR1 MDHEN, CDR2 SYDVKM. The CDR3 extends over 14 amino acids. The CDR3 loop reads CASKPTGGAETQYF. CDR3 bases: TGTGCCAGCAAACCGACAGGGGGCGCGGAGACCCAGTACTTC.